This passage covers 8 T cell receptor beta chains from one sample sequenced in a study of blood T cell repertoires in COVID-19 (dated by TCRdb to about 2020). Library construction relied on the immunoSEQ multiplex PCR assay. Imported from immuneACCESS, the table was reduced by TCRdb to in-frame sequences with V and J called. These copies leave out some clones; in studies compared against another copy, an unresolved V gene accounts for under half, and the cause of the remainder is not known. The sample table holds roughly 400,000 clones, of which around 87% were seen once. Clones ranked in the top ten supply roughly 10% of the sample. The sequencing input was PBMCs or T cells enriched from blood (not recorded which). Receptors were obtained from a woman between 50 and 59 years old who had recovered from COVID-19.

The gene calls are TRBV14 and TRBJ2-5; no definite D call. Germline V lookup: CDR1 SGHDN, CDR2 FVKESK. V shed 1 base and J shed 5 bases, with 17 bases lying between them. The CDR3 covers 16 residues. The CDR3 sequence: CASSQVSRVEWETQYF. As DNA, the CDR3 is TGTGCCAGCAGCCAAGTATCTCGGGTGGAGTGGGAGACCCAGTACTTC.

This rearrangement joins TRBV2 to TRBJ2-7; TRBD1 matches 8 bases. V lost 4 bases to trimming and J lost 2 bases; unmatched junction nucleotides: 19. The CDR3 loop spans 19 amino acids. Germline-derived CDR1 and CDR2 are SNHLY and FYNNEI. CDR3 nucleotide sequence: TGTGCCAGCAGTGGGTTAGACGCGAGGACAGGGAGCTCGACCTACGAGCAGTACTTC. Protein sequence: CASSGLDARTGSSTYEQYF.

As to this clone: The junction departs from the called germline gene at one end, perhaps through a read error. The genes are TRBV30 and TRBJ1-4, with D tentatively TRBD1 (6 bases). Germline values: CDR1 GTSNPN, CDR2 SVGIG (reference sequence). CDR3 size: 11 residues. CDR3 nucleotide sequence: TGTGCCTGGAGTGTAGGGGCCGGGCAGGGGTTT. It translates to CAWSVGAGQGF.

The J gene is TRBJ2-1, the V gene TRBV3-1 (or the pseudogene TRBV3-2); TRBD2 aligns across 7 bases. The CDR3 sequence is 16 residues long. V shed 5 bases and J 6 bases; nucleotides not matched to a gene: 13. Germline lookup yields CDR1 LGHDT and CDR2 YNNKEL (reference sequence). CDR3 amino acids: CASSNNPLTSSNEQFF. In nucleotides, the CDR3 is TGTGCCAGCAGCAACAACCCTCTGACTAGCAGCAATGAGCAGTTCTTC.

This clone appeared a few times. CDR3 amino acids: CAWIGTGEAFF. The CDR3 region has the DNA TGTGCCTGGATAGGAACGGGTGAAGCTTTCTTT. This rearrangement joins TRBV30 to TRBJ1-1; no definite D call. V shed 4 bases and J shed 7 bases, with 10 bases lying between them. The germline V gene encodes CDR1 GTSNPN and CDR2 SVGIG (reference sequence). The CDR3 runs 11 residues.

This sequence joins TRBV10-3 and TRBJ2-5; 8 bases map to TRBD1. The CDR3 runs 14 residues. In germline, CDR1 is ENHRY, CDR2 SYGVKD. J gave up 0 bases and V 10 bases, and 7 bases lay outside the gene matches. This CDR3 reads CATRTGTNQETQYF. The CDR3 nucleotides are TGTGCCACCAGGACAGGGACCAACCAAGAGACCCAGTACTTC.

The V call is TRBV12-3 or TRBV12-4, the J call TRBJ2-1, with a possible D match to TRBD1 (5 bases). The CDR3 is 11 residues long. Trimming took off 3 bases at V and 10 bases at J, with 7 bases between the two ends. The CDR3 DNA is TGTGCCAGCAGTTTCAAGGGGGAGCAGTTCTTC. It is translated as CASSFKGEQFF.

Notes on this clone: Different DNA sequences within this sample yield the same CDR3. V usage is TRBV3-1 (or the pseudogene TRBV3-2) and J usage is TRBJ1-2; D unclear. V was pared by 1 base and J by 6 bases, with 3 bases between. The CDR3 runs to 11 residues. Germline V CDR1 and CDR2: LGHDT, YNNKEL (reference sequence). This chain's CDR3 is CASSQADGYTF. The DNA for the CDR3 is TGTGCCAGCAGCCAAGCCGATGGCTACACCTTC.